The sequence of this T cell receptor beta chain was determined in a study of cytomegalovirus exposure and HLA in healthy donors. Study-wide background: Most donors, about 82% of a few hundred genotyped, fell in the Caucasian-associated ancestry cluster.

The study, taken as a whole, reports: The dataset shows that most TCR sequences were rare, while some public TCRs occurred in many donors. Clonal expansion, a later analysis showed, was greater in HLA-associated TCR beta chains than in equally common others. Both high specificity and high sensitivity reportedly marked the classifier's diagnosis of cytomegalovirus status.

The study ran its PCR with 60 Vbeta and 13 Jbeta primers. Measured with immunoSEQ multiplex PCR; TCRdb has only the in-frame clones, and not every one. This sample yields over 150,000 clones, of which approximately 80% are seen a single time; 4% to 5.5% belongs to the top ten. The CDR3 extends over 13 amino acids. The junction had 4 bases not matched to a gene; V was cut back by 5 bases and J by 6 bases. CDR1 is MDHEN and CDR2 is SYDVKM in the germline V gene. On this clone itself: Its antigen is unknown.

The chain couples TRBV28 to TRBJ1-5; 7 positions agree with TRBD1. The specimen sequenced was PBMCs. This TCR derives from a man aged 25 to 40 in good health and CMV-seronegative. The DNA for the CDR3 is TGTGCCAGCAGTGACAGGGTCCGTCAGCCCCAGCATTTT. It yields the protein CASSDRVRQPQHF.